This T cell receptor beta chain came from a study of post-analysis software for immune sequencing data. Overall study: Disease trajectories encompassed relapsing-remitting, secondary progressive and progressive-relapsing multiple sclerosis. Regarding the study as a whole: With F measure, samples from one preparation batch clustered together strongly. Higher frequency in patients than in controls was seen for about five TRBV segments, with TRBV5-6, TRBV5-1 and TRBV20-1 among them.

Unique molecular identifiers featured in each of the TCR beta cDNA libraries. TCRdb processed the PCR reads anew with MiXCR; each CDR3 protein has one entry. This table has over 150,000 distinct CDR3 sequences, 30% appearing once. The CDR3 has 14 amino acids. Between the trimmed V and J ends, which lost 7 bases and 2 bases, there was a span of 13 bases. Germline values: CDR1 SEHNR, CDR2 FQNEAQ (reference sequence). Of note for this clonotype: The antigen is unknown.

This sequence joins TRBV7-9 and TRBJ2-3, with D perhaps TRBD1 or TRBD2 (6 bases each). The sequenced material came from blood. This TCR was recovered from a girl aged 5 to 17 with multiple sclerosis. CDR3: CASTHGGLTDTQYF. The DNA for the CDR3 is TGTGCCAGCACCCACGGGGGCCTCACAGATACGCAGTATTTT.